Listed here are 22 T cell receptor beta chains from one sample, sequenced in a study of patients and donors after allogeneic stem cell transplantation. TCRdb reprocessed the RT-PCR reads with MiXCR, giving one entry per CDR3 protein. Among a few hundred thousand distinct CDR3 sequences listed, 12% to 15% were seen once. Input material: blood, either unsorted or a sorted T cell fraction (not recorded which). These TCRs come from a human donor who was either an allogeneic HSCT recipient or a stem cell or donor lymphocyte infusion donor (not recorded which). It is not recorded whose cells these are; they may come from a transplant donor.

The chain carries TRBV6-1 and TRBJ2-2; TRBD2 agrees at 9 bases. This CDR3 is built from 16 residues. After removal of 7 bases from V and 5 bases from J, the junction contained 11 bases not matched to a gene. From germline, CDR1 is MNHNS and CDR2 SASEGT. The CDR3 nucleotides read TGTGCCAGCACAGGGCGGGGGGGCCATCAGACCGGGGAGCTGTTTTTT. Amino acids: CASTGRGGHQTGELFF.

This clonotype has only a few counts. The V gene is TRBV6-1, the J gene TRBJ2-7, with TRBD1 matching 8 bases. The V gene's germline CDR1 is MNHNS and CDR2 SASEGT. This CDR3 is built from 14 residues. After removal of 7 bases from V and 0 bases from J, the junction contained 5 bases not matched to a gene. This CDR3 is CASNKGQGSYEQYF. The DNA of the CDR3 is TGTGCCAGCAATAAAGGACAGGGCTCCTACGAGCAGTACTTC.

This clonotype was picked up a small number of times. This sequence joins TRBV19 and TRBJ2-7; D may be TRBD1 or TRBD2 (5 bases each). Per the germline V gene, CDR1 is LNHDA and CDR2 is SQIVND (reference sequence). The CDR3 runs 17 residues. V was shortened by 3 bases and J by 6 bases, with 24 bases between the two germline ends. The CDR3 reads CASSITQRGSLSGEQYF. The CDR3 nucleotides are TGTGCCAGTAGTATTACACAGAGGGGATCCCTCTCTGGCGAGCAGTACTTC.

The chain uses TRBV12-3 or TRBV12-4 and TRBJ2-7, with D hard to call. The CDR3 spans 13 residues. V lost 0 bases and J lost 9, with 12 bases in between. The CDR3 here is CASSLAEGTSQYF. The CDR3 DNA follows: TGTGCCAGCAGTTTAGCGGAAGGTACGTCGCAGTACTTC.

This clonotype was picked up many times. This chain links TRBV3-1 with TRBJ1-3, with D possibly matching TRBD1 (5 bases). V shed 4 bases and J shed 0 bases, with 10 bases lying between them. The CDR3 is 15 residues long. Germline V gene lookup returns CDR1 LGHDT and CDR2 YNNKEL (reference sequence). The CDR3 sequence: CASSPTADSGNTIYF. CDR3 in DNA: TGTGCCAGCAGCCCGACAGCCGACTCTGGAAACACCATATATTTT.

The chain has TRBV20-1 and TRBJ2-3; the match to TRBD2 covers 15 bases. The CDR3 is made up of 15 amino acids. Germline CDR1 reads DFQATT; CDR2 reads SNEGSKA (reference sequence). Germline trimming cut 5 bases from V and 8 bases from J; bases unmatched to any gene: 8. DNA for the CDR3: TGCAGTGCTGGGACTAGCGGGGGGAACATTGGTACGCAGTATTTT. Its translation: CSAGTSGGNIGTQYF.

The chain carries TRBV27 and TRBJ1-1; D may be TRBD1 (5 bases). V was shortened by 3 bases and J by 12 bases, with 14 bases between the two germline ends. The V gene's germline CDR1 is MNHEY and CDR2 SMNVEV (reference sequence). The CDR3 contains 12 residues. The CDR3 loop is CASSFDQGTTFF. The CDR3 coding sequence is TGTGCCAGCAGTTTCGACCAGGGTACGACTTTCTTT.

This clonotype was detected ten times or more. This chain uses TRBV7-2 with TRBJ2-1; 11 positions match TRBD2. This CDR3 has 17 amino acids. The V gene end was trimmed by 4 bases and the J gene end by 8 bases; junction bases not matched to a gene: 13. The germline CDR1 and CDR2 sequences are SGHTA and FQGNSA. Here the CDR3 DNA reads TGTGCCAGCAGCTCAAAGCCCCTAGCGGGGGGTGTAGATGAGCAGTTCTTC. Its translation is CASSSKPLAGGVDEQFF.

This clonotype came up many times. The chain carries TRBV7-2 and TRBJ2-5; 12 bases line up with TRBD2. The CDR3 sequence is 16 residues long. V was clipped by 5 bases and J by 7 bases; unmatched bases: 11. Germline CDR1 reads SGHTA; CDR2 reads FQGNSA. The CDR3, as DNA: TGTGCCAGCAGCCCCGGACTAGCGGGGACGATGGGGACCCAGTACTTC. Translation: CASSPGLAGTMGTQYF. The full variable domain, with the rest looked up from reference TRBV7-2 and TRBJ2-5, is GAGVSQSPSNKVTEKGKDVELRCDPISGHTALYWYRQSLGQGLEFLIYFQGNSAPDKSGLPSDRFSAERTGGSVSTLTIQRTQQEDSAVYLCASSPGLAGTMGTQYFGPGTRLLVL.

This clonotype was counted only a few times. The chain employs TRBV29-1 and TRBJ1-2; tentative D call: TRBD1 (5 bases). The CDR3 runs to 15 residues. CDR1 is SQVTM and CDR2 is ANQGSEA in the germline V gene. Trimming removed 7 bases from V and 4 bases from J, with 22 bases in between. CDR3 sequence reads: CSAFQGTGRPYGYTF. For the CDR3, the DNA is TGCAGCGCCTTTCAGGGTACCGGAAGACCCTATGGCTACACCTTC. Full variable domain (rest looked up from reference TRBV29-1 and TRBJ1-2): SAVISQKPSRDICQRGTSLTIQCQVDSQVTMMFWYRQQPGQSLTLIATANQGSEATYESGFVIDKFPISRPNLTFSTLTVSNMSPEDSSIYLCSAFQGTGRPYGYTFGSGTRLTVV.

This clonotype was seen a few times. Compared with germline, one end of the junction differs, possibly owing to a read error. The CDR3 region is CPWSSLGNTIYF. DNA of the CDR3: TGTCCCTGGAGCTCGCTTGGAAACACCATATATTTT. The rearrangement uses TRBV30 and TRBJ1-3; D not resolved. The CDR3 sequence is 12 residues long. From germline, CDR1 is GTSNPN and CDR2 SVGIG (reference sequence).

This clonotype was seen repeatedly, ten times or more. J is TRBJ2-2 and V is TRBV4-2; D unresolved. Germline V CDR1 and CDR2: LGHNA, YNFKEQ. This CDR3 has 17 amino acids. Trimming shortened V by 0 bases and J by 6 bases, and 17 bases separated the two germline ends. CDR3 sequence reads: CASSQDQIRARAGELFF. The CDR3 DNA reads TGTGCCAGCAGCCAAGATCAAATCCGGGCTCGGGCCGGGGAGCTGTTTTTT.

In this sample, this clonotype turned up a few times. The rearrangement uses TRBV12-3 or TRBV12-4 and TRBJ2-1; D is ambiguous. V gave up 3 bases and J gave up 2 bases, with 14 bases separating them. The CDR3 loop spans 16 amino acids. This CDR3 reads CASSFGQLGTYNEQFF. DNA of the CDR3: TGTGCCAGCAGTTTCGGCCAGCTGGGGACCTACAATGAGCAGTTCTTC.

This clonotype occurred a few times. The chain uses TRBV12-3 or TRBV12-4 and TRBJ2-3; D uncertain. The V end lost 6 bases, the J end lost 1 base, and 8 bases lay between the germline ends. The CDR3 contains 13 residues. This CDR3 is CASRFARTDTQYF. Here the CDR3 DNA reads TGTGCCAGCAGGTTCGCCCGCACAGATACGCAGTATTTT.

The chain recombines TRBV3-1 with TRBJ2-3; D remains ambiguous. Germline loops: CDR1 LGHDT, CDR2 YNNKEL (reference sequence). Deletions cut 1 base from V and 6 bases from J, with 5 bases between. The CDR3 sequence is 12 residues long. CDR3: CASSQVEDTQYF. Written as DNA, the CDR3 is TGTGCCAGCAGCCAAGTAGAGGATACGCAGTATTTT.

This clonotype showed up just a few times. This chain links TRBV18 with TRBJ1-1, with unresolved D. V lost 5 bases and J 3 bases, leaving 10 bases between the germline ends. CDR3 length: 13 residues. CDR1 is KGHSH and CDR2 is LQKENI in the germline V gene. CDR3 sequence reads: CASSTTGDTEAFF. The CDR3 nucleotides read TGTGCCAGCTCAACGACTGGGGACACTGAAGCTTTCTTT.

This clonotype has at least ten counts. V and J are TRBV7-9 and TRBJ2-2, with D unresolved. The V and J ends lost 4 bases and 2 bases respectively, with 11 bases between them. The CDR3 covers 15 residues. CDR1 and CDR2 (germline): SEHNR, FQNEAQ (reference sequence). The CDR3 bases are TGTGCCAGCAGCTCTACAGAGTTTAACACCGGGGAGCTGTTTTTT. Its protein is CASSSTEFNTGELFF. The whole variable domain, remainder taken from reference TRBV7-9 and TRBJ2-2, is DTGVSQNPRHKITKRGQNVTFRCDPISEHNRLYWYRQTLGQGPEFLTYFQNEAQLEKSRLLSDRFSAERPKGSFSTLEIQRTEQGDSAMYLCASSSTEFNTGELFFGEGSRLTVL.

This clonotype was counted only a few times. In DNA form, the CDR3 reads TGTGCCAGCAGGCAGACAGGGGGTGGCCATGAGCAGTTCTTC. It yields the protein CASRQTGGGHEQFF. This chain connects TRBV6-1 to TRBJ2-1, with 9 bases aligning to TRBD1. Trimming at V came to 6 bases and at J to 8 bases, leaving 8 bases not matched to a gene. CDR1 MNHNS and CDR2 SASEGT come from the germline V gene. This CDR3 is 14 amino acids long.

The V call is TRBV30, the J call TRBJ2-7; D remains ambiguous. This CDR3 region has 15 residues. V shed 2 bases and J shed 0 bases, with 14 bases lying between them. Germline assignment: CDR1 GTSNPN and CDR2 SVGIG (reference sequence). The CDR3 loop is CAWSKSAWSSYEQYF. DNA of the CDR3: TGTGCCTGGAGTAAGAGTGCCTGGAGCTCCTACGAGCAGTACTTC.

The rearrangement uses TRBV5-1 and TRBJ1-4; unclear D gene. The CDR3 is 13 amino acids. Germline V gene sequence: CDR1 SGHRS, CDR2 YFSETQ. V was pared by 2 bases and J by 3 bases, with 5 bases between. This chain's CDR3 is CASSFGPNEKLFF. DNA for the CDR3: TGCGCCAGCAGCTTCGGGCCTAATGAAAAACTGTTTTTT.

A few counts support this clonotype. V and J are TRBV19 and TRBJ2-3; D is undetermined. Trimming left V 3 bases short and J 1 base short, with 8 bases between. Germline CDR1 reads LNHDA; CDR2 reads SQIVND (reference sequence). The CDR3 covers 14 residues. In DNA form, the CDR3 reads TGTGCCAGTAGTATTCCGGGTCGCACAGATACGCAGTATTTT. Translated, it gives CASSIPGRTDTQYF.

The chain carries TRBV7-3 and TRBJ2-1; tentative D call: TRBD2 (6 bases). This CDR3 comprises 12 residues. The germline gives CDR1 SGHTA, CDR2 FQGTGA. Trimming pared 5 bases from V and 9 bases from J, leaving 11 bases between. The CDR3 DNA follows: TGTGCCAGCAGCGAGGTGGGGGGTGAGCAGTTCTTC. It encodes CASSEVGGEQFF. Supplemented by reference TRBV7-3 and TRBJ2-1, the full variable domain reads GAGVSQTPSNKVTEKGKYVELRCDPISGHTALYWYRQSLGQGPEFLIYFQGTGAADDSGLPNDRFFAVRPEGSVSTLKIQRTERGDSAVYLCASSEVGGEQFFGPGTRLTVL.